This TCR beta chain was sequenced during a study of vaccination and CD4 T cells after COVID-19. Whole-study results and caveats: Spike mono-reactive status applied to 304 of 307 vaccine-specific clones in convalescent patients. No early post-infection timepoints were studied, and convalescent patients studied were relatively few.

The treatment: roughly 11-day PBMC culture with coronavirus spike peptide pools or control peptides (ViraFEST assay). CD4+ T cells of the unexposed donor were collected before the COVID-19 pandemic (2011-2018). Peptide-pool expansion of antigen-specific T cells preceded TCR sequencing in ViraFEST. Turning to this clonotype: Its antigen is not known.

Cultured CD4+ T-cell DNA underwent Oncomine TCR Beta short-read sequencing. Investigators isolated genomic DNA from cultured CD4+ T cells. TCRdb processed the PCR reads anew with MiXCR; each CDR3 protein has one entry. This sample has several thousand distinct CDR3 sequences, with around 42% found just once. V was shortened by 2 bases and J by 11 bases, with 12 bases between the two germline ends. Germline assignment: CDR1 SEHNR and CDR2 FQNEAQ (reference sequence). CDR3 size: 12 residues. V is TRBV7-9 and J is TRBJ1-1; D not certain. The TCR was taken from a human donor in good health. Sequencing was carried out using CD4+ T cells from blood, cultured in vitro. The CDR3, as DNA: TGTGCCAGCAGCTTAACGTCCGGAGATGCTTTCTTT. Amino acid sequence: CASSLTSGDAFF.